The rows below give T cell receptor beta chains drawn from one sample of a study of identical twins. TCRdb reprocessed the 5' RACE reads with MiXCR, giving one entry per CDR3 protein. The sample lists 600,000 to 850,000 distinct CDR3 sequences, 15% to 20% occurring once. This sample also belongs to another study, concerning T cells expressing NK-cell markers.

The sample was PBMCs. These receptors were obtained from a woman aged 18-35 years in good health. The CDR3 runs from the conserved cysteine through the conserved F or W. D genes are given only for firm matches. The size entry is marked missing in some rows and otherwise reads once, few, many or a size class.

V gene	D gene	clone size	J gene	CDR3 protein	CDR3 DNA
TRBV20-1	.	.	TRBJ2-2	CSARAGNTGELFF	TGCAGTGCTAGAGCGGGAAACACCGGGGAGCTGTTTTTT
TRBV4-2	.	.	TRBJ2-7	CASSQERGVGYEQYF	TGTGCCAGCAGCCAAGAGAGAGGAGTGGGCTACGAGCAGTACTTC
TRBV5-1	.	.	TRBJ1-4	CASRKINEKLFF	TGCGCCAGCAGGAAGATTAATGAAAAACTGTTTTTT
TRBV4-2	.	few	TRBJ2-7	CASSQSKGQSYEQYF	TGTGCCAGCAGCCAAAGTAAAGGACAGTCCTACGAGCAGTACTTC
TRBV12-3/TRBV12-4	.	many	TRBJ2-6	CASSLGGPGANVLTF	TGTGCCAGCAGCTTAGGGGGGCCTGGGGCCAACGTCCTGACTTTC
TRBV6-1	.	few	TRBJ1-1	CASRLRRVMNTEAFF	TGTGCCAGCAGACTTCGCCGGGTTATGAACACTGAAGCTTTCTTT
TRBV7-9	.	few	TRBJ2-7	CASSLTTMWYF	TGTGCCAGCAGCTTAACGACCATGTGGTACTTC
TRBV7-6	.	few	TRBJ1-3	CASSSGRGPGNTIYF	TGTGCCAGCAGCTCGGGCCGAGGGCCTGGAAACACCATATATTTT
TRBV4-3	TRBD2	many	TRBJ2-1	CASSQVGLAEGNEQFF	TGCGCCAGCAGCCAGGTCGGACTAGCAGAAGGCAATGAGCAGTTCTTC
TRBV7-9	.	.	TRBJ1-1	CASSGIDGPLNTEAFF	TGTGCCAGCAGCGGAATAGACGGGCCGTTGAACACTGAAGCTTTCTTT
TRBV4-1	.	.	TRBJ2-1	CASSQTRSEQFF	TGCGCCAGCAGCCAAACTAGAAGTGAGCAGTTCTTC
TRBV5-1	.	few	TRBJ2-3	CASSLVSPETDTQYF	TGCGCCAGCAGCTTGGTGTCGCCTGAAACAGATACGCAGTATTTT
TRBV29-1	TRBD1	once	TRBJ2-5	CSVTDRVGETQYF	TGCAGCGTTACGGACAGGGTAGGCGAGACCCAGTACTTC
TRBV6-1	.	.	TRBJ2-6	CASGGHTYSSGANVLTF	TGTGCCAGCGGGGGGCACACCTACTCCTCTGGGGCCAACGTCCTGACTTTC
TRBV6-1	TRBD1	.	TRBJ1-1	CASRTGDRNTEAFF	TGTGCCAGCAGAACGGGGGACAGGAACACTGAAGCTTTCTTT
TRBV27	TRBD1	many	TRBJ1-2	CATRQGRYGYTF	TGTGCCACTCGACAGGGAAGGTATGGCTACACCTTC
TRBV6-1	.	few	TRBJ1-1	CASSEAQESEAFF	TGTGCCAGCAGTGAAGCGCAGGAGTCTGAAGCTTTCTTT
TRBV14	.	.	TRBJ2-3	CASSQDKRRGGTDTQYF	TGTGCCAGCAGCCAAGATAAGCGCCGGGGAGGCACAGATACGCAGTATTTT
TRBV6-1	TRBD2	few	TRBJ2-1	CASNLPTSGRNNEQFF	TGTGCCAGCAACTTACCTACTAGCGGGCGGAACAATGAGCAGTTCTTC
TRBV7-9	TRBD2	many	TRBJ2-7	CASSLTSGNYEQYF	TGTGCCAGCAGCCTGACTAGCGGGAACTACGAGCAGTACTTC
TRBV7-3	.	many	TRBJ1-1	CASSLSGNTEAFF	TGTGCCAGCAGTTTATCCGGGAACACTGAAGCTTTCTTT
TRBV9	.	.	TRBJ1-4	CASTKGEAPGEKLFF	TGTGCCAGCACCAAGGGGGAGGCGCCGGGGGAAAAACTGTTTTTT
TRBV12-3/TRBV12-4	TRBD2	.	TRBJ2-3	CASSLGLVADTQYF	TGTGCCAGCAGTTTGGGACTAGTGGCAGATACGCAGTATTTT
TRBV2	.	.	TRBJ2-3	CASRGERGFVNTQYF	TGTGCCAGCAGGGGGGAAAGGGGATTCGTGAATACGCAGTATTTT
TRBV10-3	.	.	TRBJ1-5	CATRTDNQPQHF	TGTGCCACCCGGACGGACAATCAGCCCCAGCATTTT
TRBV6-1	TRBD1	.	TRBJ1-2	CASSEDRGPPNYGYTF	TGTGCCAGCAGTGAAGACAGGGGGCCACCTAACTATGGCTACACCTTC
TRBV7-2	.	many	TRBJ2-3	CASSLSRSLRAQYF	TGTGCCAGCAGCTTAAGTAGATCTCTTCGGGCGCAGTATTTT
TRBV27	.	few	TRBJ1-1	CASSFRDGDEAFF	TGTGCCAGCAGTTTCCGGGACGGGGATGAAGCTTTCTTT
TRBV29-1	.	few	TRBJ2-1	CSVERYNEQFF	TGCAGCGTTGAGAGATACAATGAGCAGTTCTTC
TRBV18	.	few	TRBJ2-1	CASSPKLVLSNEQFF	TGTGCCAGCTCACCCAAGTTAGTACTAAGCAATGAGCAGTTCTTC
TRBV4-2	TRBD2	.	TRBJ2-3	CASSRRRLAGGSTDTQYF	TGTGCCAGCAGCCGACGCCGACTAGCGGGAGGGAGCACAGATACGCAGTATTTT
TRBV7-9	.	few	TRBJ2-7	CASSLELLLRGEQYF	TGTGCCAGCAGCTTAGAACTCCTCTTACGCGGCGAGCAGTACTTC
TRBV7-8	.	.	TRBJ2-5	CASSRRSAEETQYF	TGTGCCAGCAGCCGCCGGAGCGCCGAAGAGACCCAGTACTTC
TRBV29-1	.	.	TRBJ2-7	CSVDRGTDYEQYF	TGCAGCGTTGATCGGGGAACCGACTACGAGCAGTACTTC
TRBV7-6	.	few	TRBJ1-2	CASSDGQGYTF	TGTGCCAGCAGCGACGGACAAGGCTACACCTTC
TRBV10-3	TRBD1	.	TRBJ1-2	CAINRQGDGYTF	TGTGCCATCAATCGACAGGGTGATGGCTACACCTTC
TRBV29-1	TRBD1	few	TRBJ2-7	CSVEIGLSRGRWKGEQYF	TGCAGCGTTGAAATCGGGTTGAGCAGGGGGCGCTGGAAAGGGGAGCAGTACTTC
TRBV3-1	.	few	TRBJ1-2	CASSQKGRPPYGYTF	TGTGCCAGCAGCCAAAAAGGGAGGCCCCCCTATGGCTACACCTTC
TRBV5-4	.	few	TRBJ2-3	CASSLYQGGRTDTQYF	TGTGCCAGCAGCTTGTACCAGGGGGGCCGCACAGATACGCAGTATTTT
TRBV10-3	.	.	TRBJ1-1	CAISTDRTEAFF	TGTGCCATCAGTACCGACAGGACTGAAGCTTTCTTT